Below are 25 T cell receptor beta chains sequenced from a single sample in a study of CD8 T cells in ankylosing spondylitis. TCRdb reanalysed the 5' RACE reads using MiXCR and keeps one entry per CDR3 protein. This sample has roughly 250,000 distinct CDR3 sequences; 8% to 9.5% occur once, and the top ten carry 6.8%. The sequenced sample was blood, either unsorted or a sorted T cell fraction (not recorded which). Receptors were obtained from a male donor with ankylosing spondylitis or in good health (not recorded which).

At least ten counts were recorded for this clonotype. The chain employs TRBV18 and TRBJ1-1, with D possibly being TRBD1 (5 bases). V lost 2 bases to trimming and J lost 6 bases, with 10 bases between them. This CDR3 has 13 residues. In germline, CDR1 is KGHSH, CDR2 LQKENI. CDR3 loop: CASSPGGEAEAFF. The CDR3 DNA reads TGTGCCAGCTCACCAGGGGGGGAGGCTGAAGCTTTCTTT.

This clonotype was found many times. The DNA for the CDR3 is TGTGCCAGCAGTACTGGACAGCCTATTTCCTACGAGCAGTACTTC. Translated: CASSTGQPISYEQYF. This chain connects TRBV6-2 or TRBV6-3 to TRBJ2-7; a weak D match, TRBD1 (6 bases). Trimming took 5 bases from V and 1 from J, leaving 15 bases between them. CDR3 length: 15 residues. Germline lookup yields CDR1 MNHEY and CDR2 SVGEGT.

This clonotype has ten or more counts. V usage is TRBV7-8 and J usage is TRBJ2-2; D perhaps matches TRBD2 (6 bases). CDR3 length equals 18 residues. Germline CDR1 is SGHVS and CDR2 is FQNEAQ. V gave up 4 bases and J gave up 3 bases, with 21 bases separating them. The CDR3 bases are TGTGCCAGCAGCTCCCCCAAACTAGCCCCGAGGGACACCGGGGAGCTGTTTTTT. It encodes CASSSPKLAPRDTGELFF.

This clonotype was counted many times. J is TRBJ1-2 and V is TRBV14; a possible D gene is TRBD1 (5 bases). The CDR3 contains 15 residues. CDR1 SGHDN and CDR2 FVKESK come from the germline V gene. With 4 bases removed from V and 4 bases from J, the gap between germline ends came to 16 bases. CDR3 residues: CASSRDPQRGYGYTF. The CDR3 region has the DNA TGTGCCAGCAGCCGTGACCCCCAAAGGGGCTATGGCTACACCTTC.

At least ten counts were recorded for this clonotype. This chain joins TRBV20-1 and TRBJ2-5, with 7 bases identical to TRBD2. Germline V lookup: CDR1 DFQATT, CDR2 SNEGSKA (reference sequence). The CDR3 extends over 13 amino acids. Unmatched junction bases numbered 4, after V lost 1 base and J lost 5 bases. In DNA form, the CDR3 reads TGCAGTGCTAGAGTGCCGGGAGGTGAGACCCAGTACTTC. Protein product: CSARVPGGETQYF.

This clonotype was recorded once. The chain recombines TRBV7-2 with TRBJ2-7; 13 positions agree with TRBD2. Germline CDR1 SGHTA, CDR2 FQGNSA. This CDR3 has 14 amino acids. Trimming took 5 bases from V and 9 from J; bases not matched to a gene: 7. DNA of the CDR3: TGTGCCAGCAGCCCACTAGCGGGGGGGCCCCGGCAGTACTTC. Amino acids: CASSPLAGGPRQYF.

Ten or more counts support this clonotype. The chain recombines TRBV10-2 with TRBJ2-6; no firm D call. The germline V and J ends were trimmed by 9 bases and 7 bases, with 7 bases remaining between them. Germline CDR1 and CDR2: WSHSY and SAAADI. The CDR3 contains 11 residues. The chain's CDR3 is CASSRANVLTF. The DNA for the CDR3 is TGCGCCAGTTCCCGCGCCAACGTCCTGACTTTC.

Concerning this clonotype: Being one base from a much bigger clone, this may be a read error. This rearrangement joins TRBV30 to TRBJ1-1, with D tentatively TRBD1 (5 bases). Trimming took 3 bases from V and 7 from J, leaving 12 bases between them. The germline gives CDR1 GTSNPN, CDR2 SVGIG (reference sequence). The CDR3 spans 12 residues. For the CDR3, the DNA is TGTGCCTGGAGCCGAGGGGATGGTGAAGCTTTCTTT. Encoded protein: CAWSRGDGEAFF.

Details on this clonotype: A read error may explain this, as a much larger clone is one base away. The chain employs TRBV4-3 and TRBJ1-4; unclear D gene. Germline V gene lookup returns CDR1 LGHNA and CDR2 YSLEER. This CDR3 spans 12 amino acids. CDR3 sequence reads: CASNQGNEKLFF. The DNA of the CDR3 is TGCGCCAGCAACCAAGGGAACGAAAAACTGTTTTTT.

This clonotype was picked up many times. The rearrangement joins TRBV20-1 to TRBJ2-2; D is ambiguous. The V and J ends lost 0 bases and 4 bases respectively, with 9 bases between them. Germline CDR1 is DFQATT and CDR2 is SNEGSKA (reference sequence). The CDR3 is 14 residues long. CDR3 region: CSARDPPFTGELFF. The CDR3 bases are TGCAGTGCTAGAGATCCCCCCTTCACCGGGGAGCTGTTTTTT.

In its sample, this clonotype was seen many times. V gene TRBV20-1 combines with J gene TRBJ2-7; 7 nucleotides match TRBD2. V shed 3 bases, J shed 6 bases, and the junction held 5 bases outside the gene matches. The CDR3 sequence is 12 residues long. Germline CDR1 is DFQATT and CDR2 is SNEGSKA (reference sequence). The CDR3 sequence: CSARGSSGEQYF. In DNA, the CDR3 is TGCAGTGCTAGGGGATCTAGCGGCGAGCAGTACTTC.

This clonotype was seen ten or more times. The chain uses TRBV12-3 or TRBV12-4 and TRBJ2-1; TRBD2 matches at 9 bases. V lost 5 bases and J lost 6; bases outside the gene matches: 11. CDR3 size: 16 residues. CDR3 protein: CASSRISGSGPNEQFF. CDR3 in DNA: TGTGCCAGCAGTAGAATTAGCGGGAGTGGGCCCAATGAGCAGTTCTTC.

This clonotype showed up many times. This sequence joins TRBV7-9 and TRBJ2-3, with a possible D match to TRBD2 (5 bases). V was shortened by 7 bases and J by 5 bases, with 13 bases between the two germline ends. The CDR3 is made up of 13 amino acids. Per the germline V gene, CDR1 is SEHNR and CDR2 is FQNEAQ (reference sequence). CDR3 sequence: CASNKGVRDTQYF. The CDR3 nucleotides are TGTGCCAGCAACAAGGGAGTACGAGATACGCAGTATTTT.

As DNA, the CDR3 is TGTGCCAGCTCAGCCGACAGTAACTCTGGAAACACCATATATTTT. Amino acid sequence: CASSADSNSGNTIYF. The chain carries TRBV18 and TRBJ1-3, with a possible D match to TRBD1 (5 bases). The CDR3 loop spans 15 amino acids. Germline lookup yields CDR1 KGHSH and CDR2 LQKENI. V was pared by 5 bases and J by 0 bases, with 11 bases between.

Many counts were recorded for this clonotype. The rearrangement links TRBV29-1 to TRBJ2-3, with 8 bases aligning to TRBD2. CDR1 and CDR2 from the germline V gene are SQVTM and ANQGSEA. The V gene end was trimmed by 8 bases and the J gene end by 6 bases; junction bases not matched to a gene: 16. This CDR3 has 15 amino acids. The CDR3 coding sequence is TGCAGCCCCGTCGGGGGGGGCAGGGGTGGGGATACGCAGTATTTT. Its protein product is CSPVGGGRGGDTQYF.

Written as DNA, the CDR3 is TGCAGCGGGAGGGACGGAGGAATGAACACTGAAGCTTTCTTT. Its protein is CSGRDGGMNTEAFF. The rearrangement uses TRBV29-1 and TRBJ1-1; perhaps TRBD1 as D (5 bases). The CDR3 consists of 14 residues. Per germline, CDR1 SQVTM and CDR2 ANQGSEA. Trimming took 7 bases from V and 0 from J, leaving 15 bases between them.

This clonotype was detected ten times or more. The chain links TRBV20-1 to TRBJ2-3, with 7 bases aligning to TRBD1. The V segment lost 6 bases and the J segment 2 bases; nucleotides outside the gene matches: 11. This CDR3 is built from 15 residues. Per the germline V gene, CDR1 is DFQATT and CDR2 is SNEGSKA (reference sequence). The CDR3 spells CSALGDSSLTDTQYF. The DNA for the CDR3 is TGCAGTGCGCTCGGGGACAGTAGCCTCACAGATACGCAGTATTTT.

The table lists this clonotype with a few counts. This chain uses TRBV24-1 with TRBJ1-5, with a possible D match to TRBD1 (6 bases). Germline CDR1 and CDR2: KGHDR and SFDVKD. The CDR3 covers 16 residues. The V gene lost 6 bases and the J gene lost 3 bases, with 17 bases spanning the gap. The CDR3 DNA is TGTGCCACCAGTCTGGGGGGGCAAGGCCCCAATCAGCCCCAGCATTTT. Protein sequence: CATSLGGQGPNQPQHF.

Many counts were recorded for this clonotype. CDR3 loop: CASSLQGGYGYTF. The CDR3 nucleotides read TGCGCCAGCAGCCTACAGGGGGGCTATGGCTACACCTTC. The chain joins TRBV4-1 to TRBJ1-2, with 8 bases identical to TRBD1. The CDR3 runs 13 residues. Trimming cost V 4 bases and J 4 bases; bases outside gene matches: 2. Germline values: CDR1 MGHRA, CDR2 YSYEKL.

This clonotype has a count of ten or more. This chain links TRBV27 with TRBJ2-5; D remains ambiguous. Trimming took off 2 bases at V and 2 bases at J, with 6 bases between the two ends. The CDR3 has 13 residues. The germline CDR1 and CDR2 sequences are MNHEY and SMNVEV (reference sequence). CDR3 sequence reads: CASSLQDQETQYF. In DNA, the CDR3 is TGTGCCAGCAGTTTACAGGATCAAGAGACCCAGTACTTC.

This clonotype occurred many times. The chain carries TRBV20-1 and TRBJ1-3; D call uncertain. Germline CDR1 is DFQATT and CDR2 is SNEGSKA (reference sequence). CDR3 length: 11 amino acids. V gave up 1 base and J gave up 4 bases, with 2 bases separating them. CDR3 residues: CSARGGNTIYF. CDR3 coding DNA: TGCAGTGCTAGAGGGGGAAACACCATATATTTT.

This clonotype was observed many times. CDR3 nucleotides: TGTGCCAGCAGCTTGGCTGTATTTGTGCCCAAAAACATTCAGTACTTC. Translating it yields CASSLAVFVPKNIQYF. The chain has TRBV5-6 and TRBJ2-4, with D unclear. The length of the CDR3 is 16 residues. Trimming stripped 0 bases from V and 2 bases from J, with 12 bases between. Germline V gives CDR1 SGHDT, CDR2 YYEEEE. The full variable domain, with the rest looked up from reference TRBV5-6 and TRBJ2-4, is DAGVTQSPTHLIKTRGQQVTLRCSPKSGHDTVSWYQQALGQGPQFIFQYYEEEERQRGNFPDRFSGHQFPNYSSELNVNALLLGDSALYLCASSLAVFVPKNIQYFGAGTRLSVL.

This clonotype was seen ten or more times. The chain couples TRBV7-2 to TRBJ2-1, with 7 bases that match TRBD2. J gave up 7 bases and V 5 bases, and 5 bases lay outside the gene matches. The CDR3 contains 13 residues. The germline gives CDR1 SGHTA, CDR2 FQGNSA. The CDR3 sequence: CASSPGLVNEQFF. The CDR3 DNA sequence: TGTGCCAGCAGCCCCGGACTAGTAAATGAGCAGTTCTTC.

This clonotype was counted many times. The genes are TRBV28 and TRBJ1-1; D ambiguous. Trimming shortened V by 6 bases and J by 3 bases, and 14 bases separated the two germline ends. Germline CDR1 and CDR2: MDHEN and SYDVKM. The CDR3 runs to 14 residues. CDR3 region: CASSQISKDTEAFF. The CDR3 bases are TGTGCCAGCAGCCAGATAAGTAAGGACACTGAAGCTTTCTTT.

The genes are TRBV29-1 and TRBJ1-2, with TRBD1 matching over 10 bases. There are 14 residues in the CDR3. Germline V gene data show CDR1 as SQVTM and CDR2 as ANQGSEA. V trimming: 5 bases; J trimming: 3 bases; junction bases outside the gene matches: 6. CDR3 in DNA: TGCAGCGTTCCCCGGACAGGGGGGGACTATGGCTACACCTTC. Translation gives CSVPRTGGDYGYTF. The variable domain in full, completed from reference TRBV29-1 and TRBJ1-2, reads SAVISQKPSRDICQRGTSLTIQCQVDSQVTMMFWYRQQPGQSLTLIATANQGSEATYESGFVIDKFPISRPNLTFSTLTVSNMSPEDSSIYLCSVPRTGGDYGYTFGSGTRLTVV.